This TCR beta chain was captured by sequencing in a study of OX40 agonist ivuxolimab in advanced cancers. V lost 3 bases and J 0 bases, leaving 10 bases between the germline ends. The CDR3 is 15 amino acids. Per the germline V gene, CDR1 is SGHRS and CDR2 is YFSETQ. Autoimmune disease history or systemic immunosuppression led to patient exclusion. The table came from immunoSEQ multiplex PCR; TCRdb's copy has only in-frame clones and leaves some out. The sample carries approximately 70,000 clones, 70% to 90% recorded once. The sample was CD4+ or CD8+ T cells sorted from blood, taken in a trial of the OX40 agonist ivuxolimab. This TCR was recovered from an adult with an advanced solid tumor such as melanoma, head and neck, liver or kidney cancer. V is TRBV5-1 and J is TRBJ2-1, with D perhaps matching TRBD2 (6 bases). CDR3 amino acids: CASSSSGSSYNEQFF. The CDR3 nucleotides are TGCGCCAGCAGCTCCTCCGGGAGCTCCTACAATGAGCAGTTCTTC. Complete variable domain (other parts from reference TRBV5-1 and TRBJ2-1): KAGVTQTPRYLIKTRGQQVTLSCSPISGHRSVSWYQQTPGQGLQFLFEYFSETQRNKGNFPGRFSGRQFSNSRSEMNVSTLELGDSALYLCASSSSGSSYNEQFFGPGTRLTVL.